The 10 T cell receptor beta chains below come from one sample, sequenced in a study of OX40 agonist ivuxolimab in advanced cancers. Generated by immunoSEQ multiplex PCR, the TCRdb table keeps only in-frame clones and is missing some. In the table there are around 8,000 clones, 75% to 90% of which are singletons. Source: CD4+ or CD8+ T cells sorted from blood, taken in a trial of the OX40 agonist ivuxolimab. The source is an adult with an advanced solid tumor such as melanoma, head and neck, liver or kidney cancer.

This clone was counted only a few times. V gene TRBV28 combines with J gene TRBJ2-7; D uncertain. Germline V CDR1 and CDR2: MDHEN, SYDVKM. There are 14 residues in the CDR3. Trimming left V 4 bases short and J 5 bases short, with 15 bases between. This CDR3 reads CASSSLTDANEQYF. Written as DNA, the CDR3 is TGTGCCAGCAGTTCTTTGACGGACGCCAACGAGCAGTACTTC. Full variable domain (outside the CDR3, taken from reference TRBV28 and TRBJ2-7): DVKVTQSSRYLVKRTGEKVFLECVQDMDHENMFWYRQDPGLGLRLIYFSYDVKMKEKGDIPEGYSVSREKKERFSLILESASTNQTSMYLCASSSLTDANEQYFGPGTRLTVT.

By sample fraction, this clone is large (0.1 to 1%). The genes are TRBV6-5 and TRBJ2-2; the D is unclear. Germline V gives CDR1 MNHEY, CDR2 SVGAGI. The CDR3 covers 12 residues. V lost 7 bases, J lost 3 bases, and 6 bases lay in between. Here the CDR3 reads CASIKYTGELFF. The CDR3 DNA reads TGTGCCAGCATCAAATACACCGGGGAGCTGTTTTTT.

The chain links TRBV7-2 to TRBJ1-2; D unresolved. The V end was cut by 7 bases, the J end by 2 bases, with 20 bases between. Germline V lookup: CDR1 SGHTA, CDR2 FQGNSA. CDR3 length: 16 amino acids. The CDR3 spells CASTPAQKTLNYGYTF. The CDR3 DNA follows: TGTGCCAGCACCCCCGCACAGAAAACACTAAACTATGGCTACACCTTC.

The rearrangement uses TRBV7-6 and TRBJ2-3; TRBD1 matches 9 bases. The germline CDR1 and CDR2 sequences are SGHVS and FNYEAQ. After removal of 3 bases from V and 2 bases from J, the junction contained 6 bases not matched to a gene. This CDR3 spans 16 amino acids. CDR3 region: CASSFSRDRVTDTQYF. The CDR3 nucleotides read TGTGCCAGCAGCTTCTCTCGGGACAGGGTCACAGATACGCAGTATTTT.

The CDR3 loop reads CSGGTVYGYTF. DNA of the CDR3: TGCAGTGGTGGGACAGTCTATGGCTACACCTTC. The V call is TRBV20-1, the J call TRBJ1-2; 7 bases fit TRBD1. There are 11 residues in the CDR3. CDR1 is DFQATT, CDR2 SNEGSKA, per germline (reference sequence). Trimming removed 7 bases from V and 4 bases from J; junction bases left unmatched: 3.

The chain couples TRBV20-1 to TRBJ2-1; D gene ambiguous. The V end was cut by 2 bases, the J end by 12 bases, with 11 bases between. Germline CDR1 reads DFQATT; CDR2 reads SNEGSKA (reference sequence). The CDR3 sequence is 11 residues long. The CDR3 loop reads CSARLGFGQFF. CDR3 DNA sequence: TGCAGTGCTAGATTAGGATTTGGGCAGTTCTTC.

The V call is TRBV7-4, the J call TRBJ2-2; D unclear. Germline V CDR1 and CDR2: SGHVT, SQSDAQ. Trimming left V 3 bases short and J 4 bases short, with 3 bases between. The CDR3 contains 12 residues. The chain's CDR3 is CASSFPTGELFF. The CDR3 DNA is TGTGCCAGCAGCTTTCCCACCGGGGAGCTGTTTTTT.

CDR3 sequence (DNA): TGTGCCAGCAGTGAAGGACGAGGGGGGACAGAATACTATAACATTCAGTACTTC. This sequence encodes CASSEGRGGTEYYNIQYF. The chain couples TRBV6-1 to TRBJ2-4, with a possible D match to TRBD1 (7 bases). The germline V gene encodes CDR1 MNHNS and CDR2 SASEGT. V gave up 1 base and J gave up 7 bases, with 23 bases separating them. This CDR3 has 18 residues.

The chain joins TRBV4-1 to TRBJ2-3; D is perhaps TRBD1 (7 bases). This CDR3 spans 14 amino acids. V was trimmed by 3 bases and J by 4 bases, leaving 11 bases between them. Germline V gene lookup returns CDR1 MGHRA and CDR2 YSYEKL. This chain's CDR3 is CASSHTGEADTQYF. CDR3 bases: TGCGCCAGCAGCCACACAGGGGAGGCAGATACGCAGTATTTT.

CDR3 sequence reads: CASSPGASGGAYEQYF. CDR3 coding DNA: TGTGCCAGCAGCCCCGGGGCTAGCGGGGGGGCCTACGAGCAGTACTTC. This chain joins TRBV7-2 and TRBJ2-7; 12 bases line up with TRBD2. CDR3 size: 16 residues. The V and J ends lost 5 bases and 2 bases, in that order; junction bases with no gene match: 7. The germline CDR1 and CDR2 sequences are SGHTA and FQGNSA.